A selection of T cell receptor beta chains follows, all from one sample in a study of vaccination effects on CD4 cells after COVID-19. These receptors have no known antigen. The data were produced by immunoSEQ multiplex PCR, yet TCRdb's version contains in-frame clones alone and is incomplete. The data contain 42,000 or so clones, 55% to 85% of them seen just once; the ten biggest clones take up about 8.6%. The specimen was CD4+ T cells from PBMCs cultured without peptide, collected after COVID-19 vaccination. The receptors derive from a human donor who received a COVID-19 vaccine. Each CDR3 is given with its conserved first and last residue. The order of the fields is V gene, clone size, J gene, D gene, CDR3 protein, CDR3 DNA. The D gene is left open where the match is weak. A row's size may be missing; if present it is once, few, many or a size class.

V: TRBV5-1; size: .; J: TRBJ1-2; D: .; CDR3: CASRPGTQANYGYTF; DNA: TGCGCCAGCAGACCCGGGACACAAGCTAACTATGGCTACACCTTC
V: TRBV19; size: .; J: TRBJ1-1; D: .; CDR3: CASTLQQGNTEAFF; DNA: TGTGCCAGTACCCTCCAACAGGGGAACACTGAAGCTTTCTTT
V: TRBV28; size: many; J: TRBJ2-2; D: .; CDR3: CASEGRAELFF; DNA: TGTGCCAGCGAAGGCCGGGCGGAGCTGTTTTTT
V: TRBV29-1; size: .; J: TRBJ2-3; D: .; CDR3: CSVVLGADTQYF; DNA: TGCAGCGTTGTTCTGGGTGCAGATACGCAGTATTTT
V: TRBV4-2; size: .; J: TRBJ2-5; D: TRBD2; CDR3: CASSQQTSGGASATQYF; DNA: TGTGCCAGCAGCCAACAGACTAGCGGGGGGGCCTCGGCGACCCAGTACTTC
V: TRBV5-1; size: .; J: TRBJ2-1; D: .; CDR3: CASSLSLSEGVGFF; DNA: TGCGCCAGCAGCTTGTCTTTGAGTGAGGGGGTCGGATTCTTC
V: TRBV6-1; size: .; J: TRBJ1-1; D: .; CDR3: CASSERGAETEAFF; DNA: TGTGCCAGCAGTGAACGGGGGGCTGAGACTGAAGCTTTCTTT
V: TRBV5-1; size: .; J: TRBJ2-2; D: .; CDR3: CASSLDLLGTGELFF; DNA: TGCGCCAGCAGCTTGGATCTTCTGGGTACCGGGGAGCTGTTTTTT
V: TRBV19; size: .; J: TRBJ2-4; D: TRBD2; CDR3: CASTRTSGGVAKNIQYF; DNA: TGTGCCAGTACCCGGACTAGCGGGGGGGTAGCCAAAAACATTCAGTACTTC
V: TRBV6-1; size: .; J: TRBJ2-1; D: .; CDR3: CASIIGGNSYNEQFF; DNA: TGTGCCAGCATAATTGGCGGGAACTCCTACAATGAGCAGTTCTTC
V: TRBV5-1; size: .; J: TRBJ2-7; D: TRBD1; CDR3: CASRRGQGASYEQYF; DNA: TGCGCCAGCAGACGAGGACAGGGGGCCTCCTACGAGCAGTACTTC
V: TRBV5-1; size: .; J: TRBJ2-1; D: TRBD2; CDR3: CASGKLADNEQFF; DNA: TGCGCCAGCGGCAAACTAGCGGACAATGAGCAGTTCTTC
V: TRBV11-2; size: few; J: TRBJ2-7; D: TRBD2; CDR3: CASSLPTSGPYEQYF; DNA: TGTGCCAGCAGCTTACCAACTAGCGGACCCTACGAGCAGTACTTC
V: TRBV5-4; size: few; J: TRBJ1-1; D: .; CDR3: CASSTEFYTETFF; DNA: TGTGCCAGCAGCACCGAGTTCTACACTGAAACTTTCTTT
V: TRBV5-4; size: once; J: TRBJ2-1; D: .; CDR3: CASSLAPNEQFF; DNA: TGTGCCAGCAGCTTGGCTCCAAATGAGCAGTTCTTC
V: TRBV5-1; size: few; J: TRBJ1-1; D: .; CDR3: CASSLGGGMNTEAFF; DNA: TGCGCCAGCAGCTTGGGGGGGGGAATGAACACTGAAGCTTTCTTT
V: TRBV19; size: .; J: TRBJ1-5; D: .; CDR3: CASNVGGGRQPQHF; DNA: TGTGCCAGTAACGTGGGAGGGGGGAGGCAGCCCCAGCATTTT
V: TRBV19; size: .; J: TRBJ2-1; D: TRBD2; CDR3: CASSPFLAGVRNEQFF; DNA: TGTGCCAGTAGTCCCTTTCTAGCGGGAGTCCGCAATGAGCAGTTCTTC
V: TRBV10-3; size: medium-sized; J: TRBJ1-1; D: TRBD1; CDR3: CAISDSGTVNTEAFF; DNA: TGTGCCATCAGTGATTCCGGGACAGTAAACACTGAAGCTTTCTTT
V: TRBV3-1/TRBV3-2; size: .; J: TRBJ1-2; D: TRBD1; CDR3: CASSHGDRDYGYTF; DNA: TGTGCCAGCAGCCACGGCGACAGGGACTATGGCTACACCTTC
V: TRBV25-1; size: once; J: TRBJ2-3; D: .; CDR3: CASRGTHTDTQYF; DNA: TGTGCCAGCAGGGGGACTCACACAGATACGCAGTATTTT
V: TRBV3-1/TRBV3-2; size: few; J: TRBJ2-2; D: .; CDR3: CASSQSVTGELFF; DNA: TGTGCCAGCAGCCAAAGCGTTACCGGGGAGCTGTTTTTT
V: TRBV7-9; size: .; J: TRBJ2-3; D: TRBD2; CDR3: CASSSSTSSVDTQYF; DNA: TGTGCCAGCAGTTCCTCGACTAGCTCGGTAGATACGCAGTATTTT
V: TRBV3-1/TRBV3-2; size: .; J: TRBJ1-5; D: TRBD1; CDR3: CASSQDFGTGGDQPQHF; DNA: TGTGCCAGCAGCCAAGATTTCGGGACAGGGGGGGATCAGCCCCAGCATTTT
V: TRBV10-3; size: few; J: TRBJ1-2; D: .; CDR3: CAISESTTGSGYTF; DNA: TGTGCCATCAGTGAGTCCACAACAGGGAGTGGCTACACCTTC
V: TRBV7-2; size: .; J: TRBJ2-7; D: TRBD2; CDR3: CASSLLAGGPPSYEQYF; DNA: TGTGCCAGCAGCTTACTAGCGGGAGGGCCACCCTCCTACGAGCAGTACTTC
V: TRBV6-4; size: .; J: TRBJ1-2; D: TRBD1; CDR3: CASRAGQGGDGYTF; DNA: TGTGCCAGCAGAGCGGGACAGGGTGGGGATGGCTACACCTTC
V: TRBV30; size: .; J: TRBJ1-2; D: .; CDR3: CAWSWKGLANYGYTF; DNA: TGTGCCTGGAGTTGGAAGGGCTTAGCTAACTATGGCTACACCTTC
V: TRBV5-1; size: few; J: TRBJ1-1; D: TRBD1; CDR3: CASCTGANTEAFF; DNA: TGCGCCAGCTGCACAGGGGCGAACACTGAAGCTTTCTTT
V: TRBV19; size: .; J: TRBJ2-7; D: TRBD2; CDR3: CATQSGGSYEQYF; DNA: TGTGCCACACAATCGGGGGGCTCCTACGAGCAGTACTTC
V: TRBV19; size: .; J: TRBJ2-3; D: TRBD1; CDR3: CASIGGQGLDTQYF; DNA: TGTGCCAGTATCGGGGGACAGGGCTTGGATACGCAGTATTTT
V: TRBV6-6; size: .; J: TRBJ2-3; D: .; CDR3: CASTLIHDTDTQYF; DNA: TGTGCCAGCACCTTAATCCACGACACAGATACGCAGTATTTT
V: TRBV4-1; size: few; J: TRBJ2-1; D: TRBD2; CDR3: CASKVRAGVGNEQFF; DNA: TGCGCCAGCAAAGTTCGGGCGGGAGTTGGAAATGAGCAGTTCTTC
V: TRBV7-9; size: .; J: TRBJ2-5; D: TRBD2; CDR3: CASSLASGRYQETQYF; DNA: TGTGCCAGCAGCTTAGCTAGCGGGAGGTACCAAGAGACCCAGTACTTC
V: TRBV2; size: .; J: TRBJ1-4; D: TRBD1; CDR3: CAIATGTGDEKLFF; DNA: TGTGCCATAGCCACCGGGACAGGGGATGAAAAACTGTTTTTT
V: TRBV24-1; size: .; J: TRBJ2-1; D: .; CDR3: CATSYGTGLYNEQFF; DNA: TGTGCCACCAGTTACGGAACAGGACTTTACAATGAGCAGTTCTTC
V: TRBV6-4; size: .; J: TRBJ2-2; D: TRBD2; CDR3: CASSDRLAGDTGELFF; DNA: TGTGCCAGCAGTGATCGACTAGCGGGAGACACCGGGGAGCTGTTTTTT
V: TRBV2; size: few; J: TRBJ2-1; D: .; CDR3: CASSERWVAEQFF; DNA: TGTGCCAGCAGTGAAAGATGGGTGGCCGAGCAGTTCTTC
V: TRBV5-1; size: .; J: TRBJ1-4; D: .; CDR3: CASSWRSPATNEKLFF; DNA: TGCGCCAGCAGTTGGCGAAGCCCCGCAACTAATGAAAAACTGTTTTTT
V: TRBV19; size: .; J: TRBJ2-2; D: TRBD1; CDR3: CASSIRSRQGSAGELFF; DNA: TGTGCCAGTAGTATAAGATCCAGACAGGGTAGTGCCGGGGAGCTGTTTTTT
V: TRBV6-6; size: .; J: TRBJ1-1; D: TRBD1; CDR3: CASRTGTGGDTEAFF; DNA: TGTGCCAGCAGAACCGGGACAGGGGGAGACACTGAAGCTTTCTTT
V: TRBV7-9; size: .; J: TRBJ1-2; D: .; CDR3: CASSLGGGPNYGYTF; DNA: TGTGCCAGCAGCTTAGGGGGGGGCCCTAACTATGGCTACACCTTC